What follows is one T cell receptor (beta chain) and its context. CD8+ and CD4+ T cells from blood underwent TCR beta sequencing, which was carried out in a high-throughput format. Negative isolation was used for CD8+ and CD4+ T cells and FACS enrichment for TEMRA cells. The germline V gene encodes CDR1 SGHRS and CDR2 YFSETQ. The CDR3 runs 15 residues. V was clipped by 2 bases and J by 3 bases; unmatched bases: 7. cDNA came from about 0.46 to 1 ug RNA primed by random hexamers. TCRdb re-analysed the immunoSEQ multiplex PCR reads in MiXCR, keeping a single row per CDR3 protein. The sample records about 300,000 distinct CDR3 sequences, about nine tenths being singletons. The data were taken from a study of CD8 T cells in Susac syndrome.

The genes are TRBV5-1 and TRBJ2-7, with 8 positions matching TRBD1. This TCR came from a human donor with multiple sclerosis. Sequencing input: CD8+ T cells from PBMCs. Here the CDR3 DNA reads TGCGCCAGCAGCTTAAGGGACAGGCTAGTCTACGAGCAGTACTTC. Its protein is CASSLRDRLVYEQYF.